The rows below give T cell receptor beta chains drawn from one sample of a study of blood T cell repertoires in COVID-19. Here immunoSEQ multiplex PCR was the method, and the copy in TCRdb shows in-frame clones only, minus some. The sample lists under 85,000 clones, roughly 85% seen once, with 5.1% in the top ten. The sample was peripheral blood. The receptors shown here come from a man older than 75 with acute or convalescent COVID-19. CDR3s include the opening cysteine and the closing phenylalanine or tryptophan. D genes are given only for firm matches. Only some rows state a clone size, as once, few, many or a class for expanded clones.

TGCGCCAGCAGCTTTAGCGGGGGGGCCGGTGAGCAGTTCTTC,CASSFSGGAGEQFF,TRBJ2-1,TRBV5-1,NA,TRBD2
TGTGCCAGCAGCTTAGGCGACATTCGGCGGGGCCATCGGTATTTT,CASSLGDIRRGHRYF,TRBJ2-3,TRBV7-2,NA,NA
TGTGCCAGCAGTCAGCGGAACCAGGGGGACACTGAAGCTTTCTTT,CASSQRNQGDTEAFF,TRBJ1-1,TRBV6-4,NA,TRBD1
TGTGCCAGCAGCTTAGGAGCGGCGGGTACTAGCACAGATACGCAGTATTTT,CASSLGAAGTSTDTQYF,TRBJ2-3,TRBV7-9,NA,NA
TGTGCCAGCAGCTTTGGGACTAGCGGGAGTCTATTAGAGACCCAGTACTTC,CASSFGTSGSLLETQYF,TRBJ2-5,TRBV7-9,NA,TRBD2
TGTGCCAGCTCACCAGGACAGGGAGACTACGAGCAGTACTTC,CASSPGQGDYEQYF,TRBJ2-7,TRBV18,NA,TRBD1
TGTGCCAGCAGCGTAAACGTGGGGCCTAATGAAAAACTGTTTTTT,CASSVNVGPNEKLFF,TRBJ1-4,TRBV9,NA,NA
TGTGCCAGCTCACGAATTCAGGGGGCGTACGAGCAGTACTTC,CASSRIQGAYEQYF,TRBJ2-7,TRBV18,NA,TRBD1
TGTGCCAGCAGCGTAGGGACAGGGGGACCTTATGGCTACACCTTC,CASSVGTGGPYGYTF,TRBJ1-2,TRBV9,once,TRBD1
TGTGCCAGCTCTGGGCAGGGAGGCACCGGGGAGCTGTTTTTT,CASSGQGGTGELFF,TRBJ2-2,TRBV4-2,NA,NA
TGTGCCAGCAGTTATAGCGGGAGTAACAATGAGCAGTTCTTC,CASSYSGSNNEQFF,TRBJ2-1,TRBV6-2/TRBV6-3,NA,TRBD2